This entry is about one T cell receptor beta chain. These data originate in a study of PD-1 and CTLA-4 blockade in melanoma. The protocol was immunoSEQ multiplex PCR, while the TCRdb copy is restricted to in-frame clones and leaves out a portion. The sample records roughly 30,000 clones, around 90% being singletons. The germline gives CDR1 MNHEY, CDR2 SVGAGI. V lost 4 bases to trimming and J lost 7 bases, with 7 bases between them. The CDR3 length is 12 residues. The chain uses TRBV6-5 and TRBJ2-2; D not certain. The sequence was obtained from a human donor with melanoma. The specimen was CD8+ T cells from peripheral blood, collected from a patient given anti-PD-1 treatment. As DNA, the CDR3 is TGTGCCAGCAGTTCCTGGGACGGGGAGCTGTTTTTT. The encoded protein is CASSSWDGELFF.